This entry features one T cell receptor (beta chain) sequence. What it recognizes is unknown. TCRdb independently ran MiXCR on the RT-PCR reads; one entry per CDR3 protein. Counted here are fewer than 250,000 distinct CDR3 sequences, roughly 14% occurring once; the ten biggest clones make up about 28%. The source of the sample is a study of response to subunit inactivated influenza vaccine. General observations from the study: It was the authors' suggestion that each seasonal influenza vaccination recruits few new T cells.

The sequenced sample was CD8+ T cells sorted from PBMCs, obtained around 5 days after vaccination. The receptor was derived from a man in his fifties or sixties who received an inactivated influenza vaccine.

CDR3 in DNA: TGTGCCAGCTACATAGCGGGGTTGGGCTACACCTTC. This gives the protein CASYIAGLGYTF. V and J are TRBV6-2 or TRBV6-3 and TRBJ1-2; D ambiguous. V lost 8 bases, J lost 8 bases, and 15 bases lay in between. This CDR3 is 12 amino acids long. Germline V gene data show CDR1 as MNHEY and CDR2 as SVGEGT.